This T cell receptor (beta chain) was obtained from a study of shared clonotypes between healthy human individuals. Germline V gene lookup returns CDR1 LNHDA and CDR2 SQIVND (reference sequence). V lost 6 bases and J lost 5, with 13 bases in between. The CDR3 consists of 13 residues. The table came from immunoSEQ multiplex PCR; TCRdb's copy has only in-frame clones and leaves some out. The sample consists of approximately 740,000 clones, about 92% of them appearing once. Naive CD8 cells lacked CD45RO and underwent positive selection for CCR7, leaving out terminally differentiated effector memory CD45RA+ cells.

This clonotype originated in a young man in good health. The V gene is TRBV19, the J gene TRBJ2-5; either TRBD1 or TRBD2 may supply D (6 bases each). The material sequenced was naive CD8+ T cells sorted from blood. The CDR3 loop reads CASSGGGFETQYF. DNA of the CDR3: TGTGCCAGTAGCGGAGGGGGTTTCGAGACCCAGTACTTC.